This entry describes one TCR beta chain. The source of the sample is a study of T cells after posttransplantation cyclophosphamide. TCRdb's copy holds only in-frame clones and misses some; the assay was immunoSEQ multiplex PCR. The sample lists some 53,000 clones, more than 70% occurring once. This clonotype was obtained from a man under 40 with a blood cancer, CMV-positive, and with a related stem cell donor. Sequencing used PBMCs.

The CDR3 protein is CASSPHLDFPYYGYTF. CDR3 nucleotide sequence: TGTGCCAGCAGCCCTCACCTAGATTTCCCCTACTATGGCTACACCTTC. The chain employs TRBV7-9 and TRBJ1-2; D is uncertain. V was cut by 5 bases and J by 3 bases, with 19 bases left in between. Germline V gene lookup returns CDR1 SEHNR and CDR2 FQNEAQ (reference sequence). The CDR3 is 16 amino acids.